This T cell receptor beta chain was captured in a study of Graves' ophthalmopathy and Graves' hyperthyroidism. As for the study in general: Over 18 months of follow-up, stable hyperthyroidism required that no ophthalmopathy appear.

The authors enrolled newly diagnosed hyperthyroidism patients aged 18 to 65 with under 2 months' duration. Other autoimmune diseases, uncontrolled infections, pregnancy or lactation excluded patients from enrollment. Amplified material comprised TCR beta CDR3 regions derived from RNA transcripts. The first round was an RT-PCR with HTBI primers, and the second round was a multiplex PCR. TCRdb reprocessed the multiplex PCR reads via MiXCR and lists one record per CDR3 protein. The sample contains roughly 600,000 distinct CDR3 sequences, approximately 35% of which appear only once. General study points: Using 13 signatures, a model distinguished ophthalmopathy from stable hyperthyroidism, reaching more than 85% sensitivity and approximately 81% specificity.

V dropped 6 bases and J dropped 6; count of bases not matched to a gene: 11. The germline gives CDR1 SNHLY, CDR2 FYNNEI. The CDR3 is 16 amino acids. This clonotype appeared a single time. The antigen is not known. V is TRBV2 and J is TRBJ2-1; TRBD1 agrees at 10 bases. The sequencing sample was made of peripheral blood or thyroid tissue (not recorded which). This TCR was recovered from an adult man with Graves' hyperthyroidism. CDR3 sequence (DNA): TGTGCCAGCAGCTTAACCGACAGGGGGCGAGGCAATGAGCAGTTCTTC. Encoded protein: CASSLTDRGRGNEQFF.